These T cell receptor beta chains were read from a single sample in a study of T cell clones after liver transplantation. This table comes from immunoSEQ multiplex PCR, and its TCRdb copy is limited to in-frame clones, with some not included. This sample yields roughly 80,000 clones, of which around four fifths are seen a single time; approximately 2.8% belongs to the top ten. The sample in question was CD4+ T cells from blood, obtained at the 22-month timepoint. The receptors were sampled from a human patient who received a liver transplant. Some T cells may be provided by the graft donor. Each CDR3 is given with its conserved first and last residue. A D gene is named only where the DNA matches it firmly. Clone size is not always given. Where it is, it says once, few, many or a class for expanded clones.

- TRBJ2-5 - TRBV11-2 CASSSDRISETQYF TGTGCCAGCAGCTCGGACCGCATCAGCGAGACCCAGTACTTC
- TRBJ2-3 - TRBV6-1 CASAPSGGTDTQYF TGTGCCAGCGCCCCTTCGGGGGGCACAGATACGCAGTATTTT
- TRBJ2-1 - TRBV6-6 CASRPGRSSYNEQFF TGTGCCAGCAGGCCCGGGCGGAGCTCCTACAATGAGCAGTTCTTC
- TRBJ1-3 - TRBV7-9 CASSPDGSSGNTIYF TGTGCCAGCAGCCCAGACGGGAGCTCTGGAAACACCATATATTTT
- TRBJ2-1 TRBD2 TRBV11-3 CASSLDASGGILNEQFF TGTGCCAGCAGCTTAGATGCGAGCGGGGGGATCCTCAATGAGCAGTTCTTC
- TRBJ1-4 - TRBV11-2 CASSPVRQGYEKLFF TGTGCCAGCAGCCCCGTCCGGCAGGGTTACGAAAAACTGTTTTTT
- TRBJ1-1 TRBD1 TRBV19 CASRTPGQIPEAFF TGTGCCAGTAGGACCCCGGGACAGATTCCTGAAGCTTTCTTT
- TRBJ2-2 TRBD1 TRBV7-2 CASTPGQGAGELFF TGTGCCAGCACACCGGGACAGGGGGCCGGGGAGCTGTTTTTT
- TRBJ2-3 - TRBV5-1 CASSLARVADTQYF TGCGCCAGCAGCTTGGCTAGAGTTGCAGATACGCAGTATTTT
few TRBJ2-7 - TRBV11-3 CASSLDSSPYYEQYF TGTGCCAGCAGCTTAGATTCCTCCCCGTACTACGAGCAGTACTTC
- TRBJ1-2 - TRBV6-1 CASRYRSGGYTF TGTGCCAGCAGGTATCGGTCGGGTGGCTACACCTTC
- TRBJ1-4 TRBD1 TRBV7-3 CASSLISYWDRVFSRLFF TGTGCCAGCAGCTTAATCTCGTATTGGGACAGGGTTTTTTCTCGACTGTTTTTT
once TRBJ2-7 - TRBV7-2 CASSPGRGTAVYEQYF TGTGCCAGCAGCCCCGGCAGGGGGACTGCCGTGTACGAGCAGTACTTC
- TRBJ1-2 - TRBV6-5 CASSYSDSSSYGYTF TGTGCCAGCAGTTACTCTGACAGTTCCTCCTATGGCTACACCTTC
few TRBJ2-7 - TRBV7-2 CASSLVRGSSYEQYF TGTGCCAGCAGCTTAGTGCGGGGAAGCTCCTACGAGCAGTACTTC
- TRBJ1-1 - TRBV18 CASSPSDRPNTEAFF TGTGCCAGCTCACCCTCGGACAGACCGAACACTGAAGCTTTCTTT
few TRBJ1-5 - TRBV15 CATSRGGGDQPQHF TGTGCCACCAGCAGAGGGGGCGGGGATCAGCCCCAGCATTTT
- TRBJ2-3 - TRBV7-3 CASSPRATDTQYF TGTGCCAGCAGCCCTAGAGCGACAGATACGCAGTATTTT
- TRBJ1-2 - TRBV6-5 CASSYGQLNGYTF TGTGCCAGCAGTTACGGACAGTTGAATGGCTACACCTTC
- TRBJ2-5 - TRBV14 CASSQEATQYF TGTGCCAGCAGCCAAGAAGCGACCCAGTACTTC
- TRBJ2-7 TRBD1 TRBV29-1 CSVFQQGAYEQYF TGCAGCGTTTTTCAACAGGGGGCATACGAGCAGTACTTC
- TRBJ1-2 - TRBV27 CASSFRGGEGYTF TGTGCCAGCAGTTTTCGGGGAGGGGAAGGCTACACCTTC
- TRBJ1-3 - TRBV18 CASSPDRRAGNTIYF TGTGCCAGCTCACCCGACAGGCGGGCTGGAAACACCATATATTTT
- TRBJ2-1 TRBD2 TRBV28 CASRLPGLANNEQFF TGTGCCAGCAGACTTCCGGGACTAGCTAACAATGAGCAGTTCTTC
- TRBJ1-4 - TRBV7-9 CASSLTQATNEKLFF TGTGCCAGCAGCCTGACACAGGCAACTAATGAAAAACTGTTTTTT
once TRBJ1-1 - TRBV19 CASSPQRNTEAFF TGTGCCAGTAGTCCACAGCGGAACACTGAAGCTTTCTTT
- TRBJ2-5 - TRBV4-3 CASSQAPRAGETQYF TGCGCCAGCAGCCAAGCCCCCAGGGCGGGAGAGACCCAGTACTTC
- TRBJ2-5 TRBD1 TRBV27 CASSLRGRETQYF TGTGCCAGCAGTCTAAGGGGGCGGGAGACCCAGTACTTC
- TRBJ2-7 TRBD2 TRBV30 CAWRITSEVYEQYF TGTGCCTGGAGGATTACTAGCGAGGTCTACGAGCAGTACTTC
- TRBJ1-4 - TRBV30 CAWSRGAPSNEKLFF TGTGCCTGGAGTAGGGGGGCTCCTTCTAATGAAAAACTGTTTTTT
few TRBJ1-2 TRBD1 TRBV5-5 CASSWTGYGYTF TGTGCCAGCAGCTGGACAGGCTATGGCTACACCTTC
- TRBJ2-2 TRBD1 TRBV7-9 CASSLPQGATGELFF TGTGCCAGCAGCTTACCGCAGGGGGCCACCGGGGAGCTGTTTTTT
- TRBJ1-1 TRBD1 TRBV4-2 CASSAYRGGTEAFF TGTGCCAGCAGCGCTTACAGGGGGGGCACTGAAGCTTTCTTT
- TRBJ2-5 - TRBV6-6 CASSYIRETQYF TGTGCCAGCAGTTACATTAGGGAGACCCAGTACTTC
once TRBJ1-4 - TRBV4-3 CASSQDPRVNEKLFF TGCGCCAGCAGCCAAGATCCCAGGGTTAATGAAAAACTGTTTTTT
- TRBJ2-7 - TRBV10-3 CAISSGASYEQYF TGTGCCATCAGTAGCGGTGCCTCCTACGAGCAGTACTTC
- TRBJ1-2 - TRBV13 CASSLEEQGANYGYTF TGTGCCAGCAGCTTAGAGGAACAGGGAGCTAACTATGGCTACACCTTC
- TRBJ1-2 - TRBV14 CASSQDWQNGYTF TGTGCCAGCAGCCAAGATTGGCAGAACGGCTACACCTTC
- TRBJ2-2 - TRBV25-1 CASSWVQGKTGELFF TGTGCCAGCAGTTGGGTCCAGGGGAAGACCGGGGAGCTGTTTTTT
- TRBJ2-1 - TRBV5-1 CASSSRLTGLDNEQFF TGCGCCAGCAGCTCCCGCCTCACAGGGCTCGACAATGAGCAGTTCTTC
- TRBJ1-1 - TRBV6-5 CASSYGGLEAFF TGTGCCAGCAGTTACGGGGGGCTTGAAGCTTTCTTT
- TRBJ2-3 - TRBV4-3 CASSHRPARFDTQYF TGCGCCAGCAGCCACCGACCCGCTAGGTTCGATACGCAGTATTTT
- TRBJ2-1 - TRBV6-4 CASSDSSQGVNEQFF TGTGCCAGCAGTGACTCGAGCCAAGGGGTCAATGAGCAGTTCTTC
- TRBJ2-1 - TRBV5-6 CASSRGFSSYNEQFF TGTGCCAGCAGTCGCGGGTTTAGCTCCTACAATGAGCAGTTCTTC
once TRBJ2-3 - TRBV5-4 CASSLEVTDTQYF TGTGCCAGCAGCTTGGAGGTGACAGATACGCAGTATTTT
few TRBJ2-5 - TRBV29-1 CSARDRVQETQYF TGCAGCGCTAGGGATCGGGTGCAAGAGACCCAGTACTTC
- TRBJ2-2 - TRBV10-3 CAISPGTDTGELFF TGTGCCATCAGCCCCGGGACCGATACCGGGGAGCTGTTTTTT
- TRBJ2-7 TRBD1 TRBV2 CASTRDSYEQYF TGTGCCAGCACCCGGGACAGCTACGAGCAGTACTTC
- TRBJ1-5 - TRBV30 CAWRQGPGQPQHF TGTGCCTGGAGGCAGGGTCCCGGTCAGCCCCAGCATTTT
- TRBJ2-1 TRBD2 TRBV7-3 CASSTGTSSSEQFF TGTGCCAGCAGCACCGGGACTAGTTCCAGTGAGCAGTTCTTC
- TRBJ1-1 TRBD1 TRBV5-1 CASRTTGGNTEAFF TGCGCCAGCAGAACGACAGGGGGGAACACTGAAGCTTTCTTT